A single T cell receptor beta chain is shown here with its context. This record belongs to a study of Ad26.COV2.S vaccination and SARS-CoV-2 variants. Study summary: In the study, Ad26.COV2.S was injected intramuscularly once, or twice 56 days apart.

Noted treatment: roughly 20 received Ad26.COV2.S at low or high dose, single or two shots; five or six received placebo; per-sample allocation not given. The samples date from day 63 after the first vaccine or placebo injection. Donation came from an adult in Boston who was aged 18-55 years. What was given as vaccine was an Ad26 vector encoding Wuhan-strain SARS-CoV-2 spike. Germline CDR1 and CDR2: LGHNA and YNFKEQ. The V and J ends lost 6 bases and 5 bases, in that order; junction bases with no gene match: 10. The CDR3 has 15 residues. Clones were read by immunoSEQ multiplex PCR, and TCRdb kept only the in-frame ones, dropping some. The sample includes 300,000 to 350,000 clones, approximately 90% of them seen just once.

This chain joins TRBV4-2 and TRBJ1-5, with TRBD1 matching 7 bases. This TCR derives from a person between 18 and 65 years old who received the Ad26.COV2.S COVID-19 vaccine or a placebo. Material: peripheral blood, obtained in a trial of Ad26.COV2.S vaccine versus placebo. CDR3 bases: TGTGCCAGCAGATCGTCGGACAGGCAGGATCAGCCCCAGCATTTT. Its protein product is CASRSSDRQDQPQHF.